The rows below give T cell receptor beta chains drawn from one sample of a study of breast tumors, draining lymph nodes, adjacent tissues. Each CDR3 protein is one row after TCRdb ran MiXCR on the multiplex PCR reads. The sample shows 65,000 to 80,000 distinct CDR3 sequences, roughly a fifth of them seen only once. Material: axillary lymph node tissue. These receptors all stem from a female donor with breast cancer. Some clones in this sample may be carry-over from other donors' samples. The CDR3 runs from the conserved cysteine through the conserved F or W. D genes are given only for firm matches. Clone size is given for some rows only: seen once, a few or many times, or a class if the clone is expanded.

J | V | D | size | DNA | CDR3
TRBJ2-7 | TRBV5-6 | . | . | TGTGCGAGCAGCCGGGGGGCGGTATGGCCCGAGCTGTACTTC | CASSRGAVWPELYF
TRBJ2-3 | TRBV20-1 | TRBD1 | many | TGCAGTGCAGCGGGACAGGGGTCCCCGGCAACAGATACGCAGTATTTT | CSAAGQGSPATDTQYF
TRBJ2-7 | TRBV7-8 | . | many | TGTGCCAGCAGCCCCATGGCGGCCTCCTACGAGCAGTACTTC | CASSPMAASYEQYF
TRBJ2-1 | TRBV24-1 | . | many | TGTGCCACCAGTGATTACGGGACCGAGCAGTTCTTC | CATSDYGTEQFF
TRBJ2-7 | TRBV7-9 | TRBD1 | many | TGTGCCAGCAGCCTGGACAGGGAGCGCGTTACCTACGAGCAGTACTTC | CASSLDRERVTYEQYF
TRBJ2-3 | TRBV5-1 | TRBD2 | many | TGCGCCAGCAGCCGTGCGGGAGGCAGCACAGATACGCAGTATTTT | CASSRAGGSTDTQYF
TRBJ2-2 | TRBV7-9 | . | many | TGTGCCAGCAGCCCCGCCACCGGGGAGCTGTTTTTT | CASSPATGELFF
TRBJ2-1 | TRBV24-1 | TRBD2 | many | TGTGCCACCAGTGATGGTCGCGGGGAGGGCCGTGGTGAGCAGTTCTTC | CATSDGRGEGRGEQFF
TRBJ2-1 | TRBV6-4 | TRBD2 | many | TGTGCCAGCAGGCTAGCGGGAGGGTCCAATGAGCAGTTCTTC | CASRLAGGSNEQFF
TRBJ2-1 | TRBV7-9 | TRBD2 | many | TGTGCCAGCAGCTTCAGACTAGCGGGAGTGCACAATGAGCAGTTCTTC | CASSFRLAGVHNEQFF
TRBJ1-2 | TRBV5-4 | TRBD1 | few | TGTGCCAGCAGCTCCCAAACGACAGGGGGAAATGGCTACACCTTC | CASSSQTTGGNGYTF
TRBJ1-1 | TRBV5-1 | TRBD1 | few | TGCGCCAGCAGCCCTTGGACAGGGGCGAAGAACACTGAAGCTTTCTTT | CASSPWTGAKNTEAFF
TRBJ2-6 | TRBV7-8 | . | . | TGTGCCAGCAGCCCCCCCCTCCGTTACTCTGGGGCCAACGTCTTGATTTTC | CASSPPLRYSGANVLIF
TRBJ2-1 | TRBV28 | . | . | TGTGCCAGCAGTTGGTTAGCCCGAACGACTGAGCCGTTCTTC | CASSWLARTTEPFF
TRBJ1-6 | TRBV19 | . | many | TGTGCCAGTAGCGATTGGGCAGGGCTCGGCAATTCACCCCTCCACTTT | CASSDWAGLGNSPLHF
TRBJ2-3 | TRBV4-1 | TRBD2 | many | TGCGCCAGCAGCCAAGGGCCATCGGGAGGGCCAGCAGATACGCAGTATTTT | CASSQGPSGGPADTQYF
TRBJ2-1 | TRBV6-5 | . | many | TGTGCCAGCGGACGAAGGCGGGCCCAGTCTTCCTACAATGAGCAGTTCTTC | CASGRRRAQSSYNEQFF
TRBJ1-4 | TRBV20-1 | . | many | TGCAGTGCTATTGGGCCTGATTCAACTAATGAAAAACTGTTTTTT | CSAIGPDSTNEKLFF
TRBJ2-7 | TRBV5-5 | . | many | TGTGCCAGCAGCTTGGGGATCATCTACGAGCAGTACTTC | CASSLGIIYEQYF
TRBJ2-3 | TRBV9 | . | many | TGTGCCAGCAGCGTACAGGGGGGCAGGTCAGATACGCAGTATTTT | CASSVQGGRSDTQYF
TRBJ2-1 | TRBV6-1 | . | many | TGTGCCAGCAGTGAAGTGGGGGGGGCTTTTAATGAGCAGTTCTTC | CASSEVGGAFNEQFF
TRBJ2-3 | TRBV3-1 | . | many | TGTGCCAGCAGCCAACGTCTAGCGATGGATACGCAGTATTTT | CASSQRLAMDTQYF
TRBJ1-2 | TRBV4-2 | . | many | TGTGCCAGCAGCCAAGTTACCAGGGGTCCCTACTATGGCTACACCTTC | CASSQVTRGPYYGYTF
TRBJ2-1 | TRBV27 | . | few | TGTGCCAGCAGTTTCGTCGGGGTGCATGAGCAGTTCTTC | CASSFVGVHEQFF
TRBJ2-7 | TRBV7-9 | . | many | TGTGCCAGCAGCTCCACCCAGGGAATTGACGAGCAGTACTTC | CASSSTQGIDEQYF
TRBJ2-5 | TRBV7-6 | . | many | TGTGCCAGCAGCTTAGCCCTGCAAGAGACCCAGTACTTC | CASSLALQETQYF
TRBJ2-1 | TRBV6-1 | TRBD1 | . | TGTGCCAGCAGGACAGGGATAAGGAACTGCGAGCAGTTCTTC | CASRTGIRNCEQFF
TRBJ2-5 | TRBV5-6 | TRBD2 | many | TGTGCCAGCAGCTCAGCTAGCGGGATTGGGACCCAGTACTTC | CASSSASGIGTQYF
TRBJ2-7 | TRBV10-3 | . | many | TGTGCCATCAGTGAAACGGGAGACTGGAACGAGCAGTACTTC | CAISETGDWNEQYF
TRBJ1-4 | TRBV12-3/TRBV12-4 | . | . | TGTGCCAGCAGACGAGGAGGCTCCCGGTCGGGAAAACTGTTTTTT | CASRRGGSRSGKLFF
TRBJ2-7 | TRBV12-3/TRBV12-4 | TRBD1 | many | TGTGCCAGCAAGCCGGGACAGGGGGCCCAGGGCCAGTACTTC | CASKPGQGAQGQYF
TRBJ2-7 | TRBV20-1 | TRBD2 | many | TGCAGTGCTAGAGATCTGGTGCGGGGGAGCCTAATGGAGCAGTACTTC | CSARDLVRGSLMEQYF
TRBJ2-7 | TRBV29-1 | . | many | TGCAGCGTTGAACAGCTTCACTACGAGCAGTACTTC | CSVEQLHYEQYF
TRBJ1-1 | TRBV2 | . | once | TGTGCCAGCAGTGAACGACAGCAAATGATGAACACTGAAGCTTTCTTT | CASSERQQMMNTEAFF
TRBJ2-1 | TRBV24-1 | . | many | TGTGCCACCAGTGATTTTCTCGGGTCGGAGCAGTTCTTC | CATSDFLGSEQFF
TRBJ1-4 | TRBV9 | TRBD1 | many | TGTGCCAGCAGCGTAGCCGAGGGGGCTCTTAATGAAAAACTGTTTTTT | CASSVAEGALNEKLFF
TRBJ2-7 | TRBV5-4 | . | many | TGTGCCAGCAGCTTGGGAGTGGGGGCGGGGGAGCAGTACTTC | CASSLGVGAGEQYF
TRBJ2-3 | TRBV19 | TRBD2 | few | TGTGCCAGTAGTCTGCGGGAGGCCACAGATACGCAGTATTTT | CASSLREATDTQYF
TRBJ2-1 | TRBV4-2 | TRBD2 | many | TGTGCCAGCACCCGGCCCCTAGCGGGAGGGCCGGGGTTAGAGCAGTTCTTC | CASTRPLAGGPGLEQFF
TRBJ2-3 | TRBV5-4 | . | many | TGTGCCAGCAGCTTGACAGGTCGGACAGATACGCAGTATTTT | CASSLTGRTDTQYF
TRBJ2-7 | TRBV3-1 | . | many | TGTGCCAGCAGCTTCCAGGGGGGTGAGCAGTACTTC | CASSFQGGEQYF
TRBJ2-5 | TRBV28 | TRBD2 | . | TGTGCCAGCAGTTTTGGACTAGCGGGTACCCAAGAGACCCAGTACTTC | CASSFGLAGTQETQYF
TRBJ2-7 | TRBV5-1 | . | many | TGCGCCAGCAGCTTGGCCGGCAGCCACTACGAGCAGTACTTC | CASSLAGSHYEQYF
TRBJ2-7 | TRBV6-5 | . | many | TGTGCCAGCAGAACAGGCAGCTCCTACGAGCAGTACTTC | CASRTGSSYEQYF
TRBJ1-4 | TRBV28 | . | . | TGTGCCAGCAGTGCCTCGGGGGCAACTAATGAAAAACTGTTTTTT | CASSASGATNEKLFF
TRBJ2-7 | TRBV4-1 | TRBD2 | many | TGCGCCAGCAGCCGAACACTAGCGGGAGGGGACTTGGAGCAGTACTTC | CASSRTLAGGDLEQYF
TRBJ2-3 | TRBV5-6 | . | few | TGTGCCAGCAGCTCCATTAAGGCAGATACGCAGTATTTT | CASSSIKADTQYF
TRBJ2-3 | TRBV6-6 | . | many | TGTGCCAGCAGTTACCAAGGGGCAGATACGCAGTATTTT | CASSYQGADTQYF
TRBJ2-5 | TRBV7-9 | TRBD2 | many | TGTGCCAGCAGCCGGGGAGCGATAGCGGGAGCGGGAGAGACCCAGTACTTC | CASSRGAIAGAGETQYF
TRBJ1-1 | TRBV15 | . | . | TGTGCCACCAGCCGTCGGGTGGGAAACACTGAAGCTTTCTTT | CATSRRVGNTEAFF